This T cell receptor beta chain is drawn from a study of T cells in Graves' hyperthyroidism and ophthalmopathy. General study findings and limits: Progression to ophthalmopathy was predicted a median of roughly seven months early.

TCR beta CDR3 regions were amplified from RNA transcripts. Initially, a first-round RT-PCR of the TCR CDR3 employed the HTBI primer set. TCRdb independently ran MiXCR on the multiplex PCR reads; one entry per CDR3 protein. The sample yields roughly 600,000 distinct CDR3 sequences, approximately 14% seen once. Trimming removed 4 bases at V and 0 bases at J, with 13 bases between. CDR3 length: 15 amino acids. CDR1 is MGHDK, CDR2 SYGVNS, per germline. This clonotype was seen only once. The antigen is undetermined. The clonotype was recovered from a woman between 45 and 60 years old with Graves' ophthalmopathy. The chain links TRBV25-1 to TRBJ2-7, with D possibly TRBD1 on 5 matching bases. Material: blood. The CDR3 is CASSGVGRASYEQYF. CDR3 bases: TGTGCCAGCAGTGGTGTGGGCAGGGCCTCCTACGAGCAGTACTTC.